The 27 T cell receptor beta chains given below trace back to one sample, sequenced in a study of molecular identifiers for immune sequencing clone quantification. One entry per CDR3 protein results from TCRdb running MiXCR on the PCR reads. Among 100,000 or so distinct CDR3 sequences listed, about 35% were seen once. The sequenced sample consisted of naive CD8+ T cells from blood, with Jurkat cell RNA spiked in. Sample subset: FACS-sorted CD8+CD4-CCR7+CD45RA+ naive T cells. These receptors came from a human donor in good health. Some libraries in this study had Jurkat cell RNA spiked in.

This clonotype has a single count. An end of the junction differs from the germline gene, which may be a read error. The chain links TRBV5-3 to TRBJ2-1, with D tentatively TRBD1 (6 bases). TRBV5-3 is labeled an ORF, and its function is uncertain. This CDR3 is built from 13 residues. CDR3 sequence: CASSYTGWGEQFF. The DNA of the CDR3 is TGTGCCAGCAGCTACACAGGGTGGGGTGAGCAGTTCTTC.

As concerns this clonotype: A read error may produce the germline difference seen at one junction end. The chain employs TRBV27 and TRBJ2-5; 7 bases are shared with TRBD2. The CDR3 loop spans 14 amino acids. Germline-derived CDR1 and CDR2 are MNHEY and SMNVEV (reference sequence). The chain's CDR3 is CTSSWAGVQETQYF. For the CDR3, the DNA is TGTACCAGCAGTTGGGCGGGGGTGCAAGAGACCCAGTACTTC.

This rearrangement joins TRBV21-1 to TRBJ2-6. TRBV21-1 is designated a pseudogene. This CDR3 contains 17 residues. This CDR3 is CASSNRKAFSGANVLTF. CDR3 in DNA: TGTGCCAGCAGCAATAGAAAAGCTTTCTCTGGGGCCAACGTCCTGACTTTC.

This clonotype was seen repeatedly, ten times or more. The CDR3 sequence: CASSSTLRDGYTF. In DNA, the CDR3 is TGTGCCAGCAGCTCAACGTTGAGGGACGGCTACACCTTC. This rearrangement joins TRBV6-2 or TRBV6-3 to TRBJ1-2; possible D gene TRBD1, 5 bases. The CDR3 consists of 13 residues. Trimming took off 6 bases at V and 8 bases at J, with 16 bases between the two ends. Germline CDR1 MNHEY, CDR2 SVGEGT.

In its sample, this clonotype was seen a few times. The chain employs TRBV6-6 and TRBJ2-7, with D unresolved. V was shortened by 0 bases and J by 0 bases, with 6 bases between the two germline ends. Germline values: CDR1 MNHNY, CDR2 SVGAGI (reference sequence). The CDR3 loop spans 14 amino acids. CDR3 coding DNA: TGTGCCAGCAGTTACTCCGGCTACTCCTACGAGCAGTACTTC. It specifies CASSYSGYSYEQYF.

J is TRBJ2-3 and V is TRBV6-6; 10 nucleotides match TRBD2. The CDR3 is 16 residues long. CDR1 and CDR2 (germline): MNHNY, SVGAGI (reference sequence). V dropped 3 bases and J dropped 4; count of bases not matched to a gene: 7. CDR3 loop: CASSYYGLAASDTQYF. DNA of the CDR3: TGTGCCAGCAGTTATTACGGACTAGCGGCCTCAGATACGCAGTATTTT.

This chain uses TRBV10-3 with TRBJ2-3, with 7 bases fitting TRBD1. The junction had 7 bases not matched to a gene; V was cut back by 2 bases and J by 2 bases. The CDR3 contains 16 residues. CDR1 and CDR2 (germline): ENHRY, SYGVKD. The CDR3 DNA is TGTGCCATCAGTGAGCCCACAGGGGCCCTCACAGATACGCAGTATTTT. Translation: CAISEPTGALTDTQYF.

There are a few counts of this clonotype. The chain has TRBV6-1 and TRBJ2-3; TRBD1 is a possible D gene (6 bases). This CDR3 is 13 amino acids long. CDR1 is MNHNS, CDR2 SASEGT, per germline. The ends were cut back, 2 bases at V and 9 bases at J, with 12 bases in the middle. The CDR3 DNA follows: TGTGCCAGCAGTGAACCGGGACACATCACGCAGTATTTT. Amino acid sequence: CASSEPGHITQYF.

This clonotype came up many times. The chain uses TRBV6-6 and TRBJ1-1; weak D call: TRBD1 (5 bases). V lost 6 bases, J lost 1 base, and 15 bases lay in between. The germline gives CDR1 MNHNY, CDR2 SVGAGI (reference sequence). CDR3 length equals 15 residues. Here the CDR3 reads CASRAPRQGNTEAFF. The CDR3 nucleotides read TGTGCCAGCAGAGCCCCCCGGCAGGGGAACACTGAAGCTTTCTTT.

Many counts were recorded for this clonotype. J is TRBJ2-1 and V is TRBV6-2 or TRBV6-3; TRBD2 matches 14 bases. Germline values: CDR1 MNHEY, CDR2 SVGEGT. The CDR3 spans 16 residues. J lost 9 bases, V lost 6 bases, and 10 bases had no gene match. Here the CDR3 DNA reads TGTGCCAGCAGCACCGCGACTAGCGGGAGGGCCTCTGAGCAGTTCTTC. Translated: CASSTATSGRASEQFF.

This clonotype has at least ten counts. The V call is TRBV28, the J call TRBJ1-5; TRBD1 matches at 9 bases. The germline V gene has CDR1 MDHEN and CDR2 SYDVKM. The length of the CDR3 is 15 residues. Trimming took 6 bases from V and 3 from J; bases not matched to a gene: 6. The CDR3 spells CASRLTGGINQPQHF. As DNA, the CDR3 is TGTGCCAGCAGACTGACAGGGGGAATCAATCAGCCCCAGCATTTT.

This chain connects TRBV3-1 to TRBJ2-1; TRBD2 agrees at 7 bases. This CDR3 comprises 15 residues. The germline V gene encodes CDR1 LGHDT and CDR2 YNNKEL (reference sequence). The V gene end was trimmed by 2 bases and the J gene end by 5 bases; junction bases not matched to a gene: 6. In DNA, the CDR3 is TGTGCCAGCAGCCAAATCCGGGACTACGACAATGAGCAGTTCTTC. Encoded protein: CASSQIRDYDNEQFF.

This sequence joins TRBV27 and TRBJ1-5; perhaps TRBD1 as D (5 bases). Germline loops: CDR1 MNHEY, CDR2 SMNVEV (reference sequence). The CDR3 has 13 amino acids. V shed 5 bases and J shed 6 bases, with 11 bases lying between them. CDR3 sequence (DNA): TGTGCCAGCAGTCACAGGATTAGTCAGCCCCAGCATTTT. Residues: CASSHRISQPQHF.

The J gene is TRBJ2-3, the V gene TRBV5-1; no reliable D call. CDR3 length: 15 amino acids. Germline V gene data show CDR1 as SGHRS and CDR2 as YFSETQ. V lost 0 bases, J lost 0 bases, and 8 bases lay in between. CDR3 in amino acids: CASSLAVDSTDTQYF. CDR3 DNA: TGCGCCAGCAGCTTGGCCGTCGATAGCACAGATACGCAGTATTTT.

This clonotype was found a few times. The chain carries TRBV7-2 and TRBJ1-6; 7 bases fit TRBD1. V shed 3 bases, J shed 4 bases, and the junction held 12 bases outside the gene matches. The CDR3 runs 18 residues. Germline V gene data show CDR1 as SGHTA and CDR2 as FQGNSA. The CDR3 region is CASSFGADRSFYNSPLHF. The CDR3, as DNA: TGTGCCAGCAGCTTCGGGGCGGACAGGAGTTTTTATAATTCACCCCTCCACTTT. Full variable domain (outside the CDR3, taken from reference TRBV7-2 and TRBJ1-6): GAGVSQSPSNKVTEKGKDVELRCDPISGHTALYWYRQSLGQGLEFLIYFQGNSAPDKSGLPSDRFSAERTGGSVSTLTIQRTQQEDSAVYLCASSFGADRSFYNSPLHFGNGTRLTVT.

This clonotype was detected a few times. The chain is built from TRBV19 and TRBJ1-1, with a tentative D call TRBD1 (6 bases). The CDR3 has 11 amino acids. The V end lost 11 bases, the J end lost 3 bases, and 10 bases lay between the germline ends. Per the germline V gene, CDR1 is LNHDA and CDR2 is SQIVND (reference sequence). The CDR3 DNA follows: TGTGCCTCAGAGGGGGACACTGAAGCTTTCTTT. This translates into CASEGDTEAFF.

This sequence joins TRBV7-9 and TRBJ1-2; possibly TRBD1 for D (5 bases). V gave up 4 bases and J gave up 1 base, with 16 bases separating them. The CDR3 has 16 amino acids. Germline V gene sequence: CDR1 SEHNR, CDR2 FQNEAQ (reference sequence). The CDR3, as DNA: TGTGCCAGCAGCTATCAGGGAGCACTAGTTAACTATGGCTACACCTTC. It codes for CASSYQGALVNYGYTF.

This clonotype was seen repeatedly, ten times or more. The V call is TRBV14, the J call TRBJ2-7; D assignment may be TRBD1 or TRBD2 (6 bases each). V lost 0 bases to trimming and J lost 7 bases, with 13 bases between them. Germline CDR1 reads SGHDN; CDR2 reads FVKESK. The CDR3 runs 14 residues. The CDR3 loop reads CASSQDRGGGEQYF. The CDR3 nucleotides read TGTGCCAGCAGCCAAGACAGGGGAGGCGGTGAGCAGTACTTC.

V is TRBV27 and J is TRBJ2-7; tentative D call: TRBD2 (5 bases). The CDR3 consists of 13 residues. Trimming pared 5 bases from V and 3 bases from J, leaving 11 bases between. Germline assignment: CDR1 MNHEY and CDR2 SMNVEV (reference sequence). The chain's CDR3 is CASSTDGVYEQYF. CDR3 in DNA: TGTGCCAGCAGTACGGACGGGGTCTACGAGCAGTACTTC.

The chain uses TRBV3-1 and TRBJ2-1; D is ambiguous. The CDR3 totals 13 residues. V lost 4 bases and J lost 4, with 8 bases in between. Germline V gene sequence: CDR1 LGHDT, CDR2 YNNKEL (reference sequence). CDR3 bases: TGTGCCAGCAGCCTTGGACGGTACAATGAGCAGTTCTTC. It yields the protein CASSLGRYNEQFF.

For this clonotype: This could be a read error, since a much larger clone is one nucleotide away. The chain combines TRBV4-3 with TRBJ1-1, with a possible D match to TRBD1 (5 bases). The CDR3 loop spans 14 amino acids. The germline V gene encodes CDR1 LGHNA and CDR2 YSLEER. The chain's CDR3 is CASSPTGAGTEAIF. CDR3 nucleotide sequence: TGCGCCAGCAGCCCAACAGGTGCTGGCACTGAAGCTATCTTT.

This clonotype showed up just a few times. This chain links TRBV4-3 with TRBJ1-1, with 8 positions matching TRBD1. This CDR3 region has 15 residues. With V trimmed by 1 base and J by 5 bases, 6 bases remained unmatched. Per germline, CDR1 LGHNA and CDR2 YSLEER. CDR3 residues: CASSQVPGGVTEAFF. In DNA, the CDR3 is TGCGCCAGCAGCCAAGTCCCAGGGGGCGTGACTGAAGCTTTCTTT.

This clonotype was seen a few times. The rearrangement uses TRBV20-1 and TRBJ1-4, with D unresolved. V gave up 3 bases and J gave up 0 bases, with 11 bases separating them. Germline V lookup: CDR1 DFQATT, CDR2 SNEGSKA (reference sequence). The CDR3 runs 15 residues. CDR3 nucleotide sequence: TGCAGTGCTAGCGAGACACCTGCAACTAATGAAAAACTGTTTTTT. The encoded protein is CSASETPATNEKLFF.

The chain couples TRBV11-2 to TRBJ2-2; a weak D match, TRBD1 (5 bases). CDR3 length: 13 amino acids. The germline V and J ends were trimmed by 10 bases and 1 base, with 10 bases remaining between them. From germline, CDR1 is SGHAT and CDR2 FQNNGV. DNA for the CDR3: TGTGCCATTAAGACAGTGAACACCGGGGAGCTGTTTTTT. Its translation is CAIKTVNTGELFF.

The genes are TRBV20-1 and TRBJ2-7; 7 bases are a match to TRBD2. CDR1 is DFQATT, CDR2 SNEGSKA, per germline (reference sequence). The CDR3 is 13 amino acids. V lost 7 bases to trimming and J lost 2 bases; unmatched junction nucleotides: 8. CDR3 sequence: CSGTGTNPYEQYF. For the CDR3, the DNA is TGCAGTGGCACCGGGACTAACCCCTACGAGCAGTACTTC.

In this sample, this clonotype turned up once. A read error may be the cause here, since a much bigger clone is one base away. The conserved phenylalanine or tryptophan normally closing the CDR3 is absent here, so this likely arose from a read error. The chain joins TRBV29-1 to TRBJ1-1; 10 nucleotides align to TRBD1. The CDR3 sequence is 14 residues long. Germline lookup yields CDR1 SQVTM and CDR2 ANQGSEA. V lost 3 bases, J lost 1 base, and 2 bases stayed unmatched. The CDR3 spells CSVEGTGENTEAFL. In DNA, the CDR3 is TGCAGCGTTGAGGGGACAGGGGAGAACACTGAAGCTTTCTTA.

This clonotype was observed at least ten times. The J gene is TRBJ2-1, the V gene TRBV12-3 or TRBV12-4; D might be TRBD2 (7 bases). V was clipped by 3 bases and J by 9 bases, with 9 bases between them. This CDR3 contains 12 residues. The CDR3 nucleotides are TGTGCCAGCAGTTTCGCGGGGGCTGAGCAGTTCTTC. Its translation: CASSFAGAEQFF.